The 27 T cell receptor beta chains below all came from one sample that was sequenced in a study of T cells in Graves' hyperthyroidism and ophthalmopathy. RNA transcripts provided the source from which TCR beta CDR3 regions were amplified. A first-round RT-PCR of the TCR CDR3 used the HTBI primer set. In TCRdb, the multiplex PCR reads were re-called with MiXCR into one record per CDR3 protein. The profile shows hundreds of thousands of distinct CDR3 sequences, around a fifth of them singletons. The specimen sequenced was blood. The receptors were gathered from a man aged 50 or older with Graves' ophthalmopathy.

The rearrangement joins TRBV20-1 to TRBJ2-7; 7 bases are a match to TRBD1. CDR1 and CDR2 (germline): DFQATT, SNEGSKA (reference sequence). V lost 3 bases to trimming and J lost 3 bases; unmatched junction nucleotides: 11. The CDR3 is 15 residues long. CDR3 nucleotides: TGCAGTGCTAGCAGGTTAGGACAGGATCACTACGAGCAGTACTTC. Its translation: CSASRLGQDHYEQYF.

This clonotype showed up many times. V is TRBV20-1 and J is TRBJ2-3; D is ambiguous. V was pared by 6 bases and J by 5 bases, with 15 bases between. The germline V gene encodes CDR1 DFQATT and CDR2 SNEGSKA (reference sequence). This CDR3 comprises 13 residues. This chain's CDR3 is CSASTPSGDTQYF. CDR3 sequence (DNA): TGCAGTGCCTCCACCCCTTCCGGAGATACGCAGTATTTT.

This clonotype was seen at least ten times. The chain links TRBV5-1 to TRBJ2-7; D could derive from TRBD1 or TRBD2 (5 bases each). Germline V gene lookup returns CDR1 SGHRS and CDR2 YFSETQ. V shed 0 bases and J shed 6 bases, with 10 bases lying between them. The CDR3 length is 13 residues. The CDR3 coding sequence is TGCGCCAGCAGCTTGGATTCGGGGACCGAGCAGTACTTC. Protein sequence: CASSLDSGTEQYF.

The chain links TRBV24-1 to TRBJ2-2; 10 positions match TRBD1. With V trimmed by 9 bases and J by 4 bases, 4 bases remained unmatched. The CDR3 sequence is 14 residues long. Germline loops: CDR1 KGHDR, CDR2 SFDVKD. The CDR3 sequence is CATGTGAATGELFF. The CDR3, as DNA: TGTGCCACCGGGACAGGGGCTGCCACCGGGGAGCTGTTTTTT.

This clonotype was picked up a small number of times. This chain joins TRBV5-1 and TRBJ2-7, with 7 bases that match TRBD2. The J segment lost 4 bases and the V segment lost 0 bases, leaving 10 bases of the junction unmatched. The CDR3 runs to 16 residues. Germline V gene lookup returns CDR1 SGHRS and CDR2 YFSETQ. CDR3 in amino acids: CASSLGAAGDVYEQYF. CDR3 in DNA: TGCGCCAGCAGCTTGGGAGCGGCGGGAGATGTATACGAGCAGTACTTC.

V usage is TRBV2 and J usage is TRBJ2-2; 7 bases map to TRBD1. Germline V gives CDR1 SNHLY, CDR2 FYNNEI. The CDR3 length is 14 residues. J gave up 6 bases and V 9 bases, and 10 bases lay outside the gene matches. The CDR3 nucleotides read TGTGCCAGTAATCCACAGGGGATTGCCGGGGAGCTGTTTTTT. Translation gives CASNPQGIAGELFF.

The J gene is TRBJ1-5, the V gene TRBV28; D is unclear. V was trimmed by 4 bases and J by 6 bases, leaving 13 bases between them. CDR1 and CDR2 from the germline V gene are MDHEN and SYDVKM. The CDR3 extends over 14 amino acids. The CDR3 region has the DNA TGTGCCAGCAGTTCCAGAGGCGTTGGTCAGCCCCAGCATTTT. Its translation is CASSSRGVGQPQHF.

The rearrangement uses TRBV6-1 and TRBJ2-7; possible D gene TRBD2, 6 bases. Germline V gene data show CDR1 as MNHNS and CDR2 as SASEGT. V lost 7 bases, J lost 2 bases, and 9 bases lay in between. The CDR3 is 12 residues long. The CDR3 DNA reads TGTGCCAGCATTGGAGGGACCTACGAGCAGTACTTC. Translation gives CASIGGTYEQYF.

Only a few counts were recorded for this clonotype. V and J are TRBV5-1 and TRBJ2-1, with TRBD2 matching over 8 bases. CDR1 is SGHRS, CDR2 YFSETQ, per germline. The CDR3 runs 14 residues. Trimming removed 5 bases from V and 8 bases from J; junction bases left unmatched: 9. CDR3 sequence reads: CASSLGGARDEQFF. In DNA form, the CDR3 reads TGCGCCAGCAGTCTCGGGGGGGCGCGGGATGAGCAGTTCTTC.

The chain combines TRBV6-1 with TRBJ2-7, with a weak D call TRBD1 (6 bases). CDR1 is MNHNS and CDR2 is SASEGT in the germline V gene. Trimming stripped 6 bases from V and 0 bases from J, with 9 bases between. CDR3 length equals 13 residues. In nucleotides, the CDR3 is TGTGCCAGCAGGAAGACAGGCTCCTACGAGCAGTACTTC. It is translated as CASRKTGSYEQYF.

This clonotype occurred a few times. The chain recombines TRBV18 with TRBJ1-5; D is ambiguous. The CDR3 is 14 residues long. Trimming removed 5 bases at V and 7 bases at J, with 15 bases between. The V gene's germline CDR1 is KGHSH and CDR2 LQKENI. The CDR3 bases are TGTGCCAGCTCAATAGACCCCGCGGGGCAGCCCCAGCATTTT. Translating gives CASSIDPAGQPQHF.

At least ten counts were recorded for this clonotype. J is TRBJ2-3 and V is TRBV5-1; 9 bases match TRBD2. This CDR3 comprises 15 residues. After removal of 2 bases from V and 2 bases from J, the junction contained 3 bases not matched to a gene. Germline CDR1 is SGHRS and CDR2 is YFSETQ. The CDR3 is CASSFAGGITDTQYF. The CDR3 nucleotides read TGCGCCAGCAGCTTCGCGGGAGGGATCACAGATACGCAGTATTTT.

Details on this clonotype: One base away lies a much larger clone, so this may be a sequencing read error. V is TRBV27 and J is TRBJ1-6; D is unresolved. The CDR3 extends over 13 amino acids. The V end was cut by 6 bases, the J end by 5 bases, with 8 bases between. Germline V CDR1 and CDR2: MNHEY, SMNVEV (reference sequence). The CDR3 protein is CASSTSHNSPLHF. Written as DNA, the CDR3 is TGTGCCAGCAGCACGTCACATAATTCACCCCTCCACTTT.

Concerning this clonotype itself: A read error may explain this, as a much larger clone is one base away. The chain carries TRBV20-1 and TRBJ1-2; the D gene is possibly TRBD1 (5 bases). Germline assignment: CDR1 DFQATT and CDR2 SNEGSKA (reference sequence). The length of the CDR3 is 12 residues. The V end lost 0 bases, the J end lost 4 bases, and 6 bases lay between the germline ends. The CDR3 loop is CSARERGYGYTF. CDR3 nucleotide sequence: TGCAGTGCTAGAGAAAGGGGCTATGGCTACACCTTC.

For this clonotype: A much bigger clone sits one base away, suggesting this may be a read error. The rearrangement joins TRBV5-1 to TRBJ2-1; TRBD1 might be the D (5 bases). There are 14 residues in the CDR3. Germline V gene lookup returns CDR1 SGHRS and CDR2 YFSETQ. The DNA of the CDR3 is TGCCCCAGCAGCTTGGAGCAGGGAAACAATGAGCAGTTCTTC. This translates into CPSSLEQGNNEQFF.

This clonotype was seen ten or more times. The genes are TRBV30 and TRBJ1-4; D remains unclear. Germline assignment: CDR1 GTSNPN and CDR2 SVGIG (reference sequence). Trimming removed 4 bases at V and 3 bases at J, with 12 bases between. This CDR3 has 14 amino acids. The CDR3 reads CAWTRNSANEKLFF. The CDR3 nucleotides read TGTGCCTGGACTCGAAACAGCGCTAATGAAAAACTGTTTTTT.

This clonotype appeared a few times. The DNA for the CDR3 is TGTGCCAGCAGCACAGATATCCAAGCGGGAGTTAGCGGGGAGCTGTTTTTT. It codes for CASSTDIQAGVSGELFF. This chain links TRBV7-2 with TRBJ2-2; 8 bases match TRBD2. This CDR3 is 17 amino acids long. Trimming at V came to 5 bases and at J to 7 bases, leaving 15 bases not matched to a gene. Per the germline V gene, CDR1 is SGHTA and CDR2 is FQGNSA.

This clonotype was found a few times. The rearrangement links TRBV5-1 to TRBJ2-7; no firm D call. The CDR3 contains 14 residues. CDR1 and CDR2 (germline): SGHRS, YFSETQ. V lost 0 bases, J lost 5 bases, and 12 bases lay in between. CDR3 residues: CASSLEISQDEQYF. The CDR3 DNA sequence: TGCGCCAGCAGCTTGGAAATTAGCCAGGACGAGCAGTACTTC.

This clonotype was observed many times. The V call is TRBV30, the J call TRBJ1-1, with unresolved D. CDR1 is GTSNPN and CDR2 is SVGIG in the germline V gene (reference sequence). The CDR3 extends over 13 amino acids. The ends were cut back, 2 bases at V and 1 base at J, with 8 bases in the middle. This CDR3 is CAWSTWTNTEAFF. CDR3 sequence (DNA): TGTGCCTGGAGTACATGGACGAACACTGAAGCTTTCTTT.

This clonotype was found a few times. V and J are TRBV10-3 and TRBJ2-6; D gene unclear. This CDR3 contains 15 residues. Trimming removed 3 bases at V and 0 bases at J, with 6 bases between. Germline values: CDR1 ENHRY, CDR2 SYGVKD. In DNA, the CDR3 is TGTGCCATCAGTGAACCGGTCTCTGGGGCCAACGTCCTGACTTTC. It is translated as CAISEPVSGANVLTF.

This chain joins TRBV5-1 and TRBJ2-2; no reliable D call. The V gene's germline CDR1 is SGHRS and CDR2 YFSETQ. Trimming left V 0 bases short and J 2 bases short, with 14 bases between. The CDR3 contains 17 residues. DNA of the CDR3: TGCGCCAGCAGCTTGGCCAATTGGCCTAAAAACACCGGGGAGCTGTTTTTT. Protein: CASSLANWPKNTGELFF.

The chain combines TRBV4-1 with TRBJ1-1; 11 positions agree with TRBD1. Germline V gene sequence: CDR1 MGHRA, CDR2 YSYEKL. V shed 0 bases, J shed 3 bases, and the junction held 12 bases outside the gene matches. The CDR3 is 19 residues long. The CDR3 nucleotides are TGCGCCAGCAGCCAAGAGAAGATCCGGGACAGGGGGAGCCACACTGAAGCTTTCTTT. This codes for CASSQEKIRDRGSHTEAFF.

In this sample, this clonotype turned up many times. This chain links TRBV5-5 with TRBJ2-7; 8 positions match TRBD1. The CDR3 runs to 14 residues. The ends lost 3 bases at V and 5 bases at J; junction bases unmatched: 7. Germline V gene lookup returns CDR1 SGHKS and CDR2 YYEKEE (reference sequence). The CDR3 reads CASSSDRAYNEQYF. The DNA for the CDR3 is TGTGCCAGCAGCTCGGACAGGGCTTACAACGAGCAGTACTTC. Full variable domain (rest looked up from reference TRBV5-5 and TRBJ2-7): DAGVTQSPTHLIKTRGQQVTLRCSPISGHKSVSWYQQVLGQGPQFIFQYYEKEERGRGNFPDRFSARQFPNYSSELNVNALLLGDSALYLCASSSDRAYNEQYFGPGTRLTVT.

The chain employs TRBV4-1 and TRBJ2-1; D is possibly TRBD2 (6 bases). The CDR3 contains 18 residues. Germline values: CDR1 MGHRA, CDR2 YSYEKL. With 0 bases removed from V and 7 bases from J, the gap between germline ends came to 22 bases. The CDR3 DNA sequence: TGCGCCAGCAGCCAAGATGGAGGGCAGGGAATCGGTGTAAATGAGCAGTTCTTC. Residues: CASSQDGGQGIGVNEQFF.

V usage is TRBV15 and J usage is TRBJ2-1; D is ambiguous. Germline loops: CDR1 LNHNV, CDR2 YYDKDF (reference sequence). The V and J ends lost 0 bases and 13 bases respectively, with 10 bases between them. The CDR3 is made up of 12 amino acids. The CDR3 DNA reads TGTGCCACCAGCAGAGATGACCGATCCCAGTTCTTC. This gives the protein CATSRDDRSQFF.

This clonotype was counted a few times. This rearrangement joins TRBV2 to TRBJ2-5, with TRBD1 matching over 8 bases. V dropped 1 base and J dropped 1; count of bases not matched to a gene: 5. The germline V gene encodes CDR1 SNHLY and CDR2 FYNNEI. This CDR3 has 16 residues. CDR3 protein: CASSEGTGHTQETQYF. The CDR3 bases are TGTGCCAGCAGTGAAGGGACAGGGCATACCCAAGAGACCCAGTACTTC. Using reference TRBV2 and TRBJ2-5 for the parts outside the CDR3, the full variable domain is EPEVTQTPSHQVTQMGQEVILRCVPISNHLYFYWYRQILGQKVEFLVSFYNNEISEKSEIFDDQFSVERPDGSNFTLKIRSTKLEDSAMYFCASSEGTGHTQETQYFGPGTRLLVL.

This clonotype has at least ten counts. V is TRBV28 and J is TRBJ2-7; 7 bases line up with TRBD1. This CDR3 has 14 residues. Losses at the gene ends were 7 bases for V and 3 bases for J; bases not matched to a gene: 9. Germline V gene sequence: CDR1 MDHEN, CDR2 SYDVKM. The CDR3 protein is CASITGTEGYEQYF. The DNA for the CDR3 is TGTGCCAGCATCACGGGGACAGAAGGCTACGAGCAGTACTTC.